This TCR beta chain was found in a study of T cells in Graves' hyperthyroidism and ophthalmopathy. Study-level results: Ophthalmopathy was predicted by the model a median of approximately 6.6 months ahead of onset. Most thyroid clonotypes expanded above 0.001 appeared in blood too.

Amplification of TCR beta CDR3 regions was performed using RNA transcripts as template. The study used the HTBI primer set for a first-round RT-PCR of the TCR CDR3. MiXCR, applied by TCRdb to the multiplex PCR reads, yields one record per CDR3 protein. The sample shows roughly 630,000 distinct CDR3 sequences, around 14% of them seen only once. Patients having uncontrolled infection, another autoimmune disease, pregnancy or lactation were not included. Orbital computed tomography and thyroid ultrasound, together with serum TRAb and thyroxine and clinical symptoms, were used for diagnoses. The CDR3 is 15 amino acids. Germline CDR1 and CDR2: MDHEN and SYDVKM. Trimming removed 1 base from V and 6 bases from J, with 14 bases in between. This clonotype was counted many times. Its specificity is unknown.

The receptor was derived from a woman in her twenties or thirties with Graves' hyperthyroidism. Input material: blood. The rearrangement uses TRBV28 and TRBJ2-3; tentative D call: TRBD2 (5 bases). CDR3 DNA sequence: TGTGCCAGCAGTTTATTGTCTAGCCCCTCCGATACGCAGTATTTT. Its translation: CASSLLSSPSDTQYF. Using reference TRBV28 and TRBJ2-3 for the parts outside the CDR3, the full variable domain is DVKVTQSSRYLVKRTGEKVFLECVQDMDHENMFWYRQDPGLGLRLIYFSYDVKMKEKGDIPEGYSVSREKKERFSLILESASTNQTSMYLCASSLLSSPSDTQYFGPGTRLTVL.